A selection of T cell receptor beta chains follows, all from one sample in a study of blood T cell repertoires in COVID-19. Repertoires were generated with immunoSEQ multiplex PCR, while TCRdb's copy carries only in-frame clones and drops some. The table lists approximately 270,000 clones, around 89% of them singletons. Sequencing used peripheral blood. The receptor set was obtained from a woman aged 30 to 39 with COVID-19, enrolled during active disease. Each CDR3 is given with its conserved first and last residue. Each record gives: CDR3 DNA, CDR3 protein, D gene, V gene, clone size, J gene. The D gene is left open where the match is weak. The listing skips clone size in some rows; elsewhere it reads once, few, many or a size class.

TGTGCCAGTAGTCAGGATCTATCTGGAAACACCATATATTTT,CASSQDLSGNTIYF,.,TRBV19,.,TRBJ1-3
TGTGCCACCAGTCCCCCGTCCTCGGATACGCAGTATTTT,CATSPPSSDTQYF,.,TRBV24-1,.,TRBJ2-3
TGTGCCAGCAGCGCCAGACATCCTAGCGGAATTACCTACGAGCAGTACTTC,CASSARHPSGITYEQYF,TRBD2,TRBV9,.,TRBJ2-7
TGTGCCAGCAGTAGGGGACTAGCGGGGGCCCGCACAGATACGCAGTATTTT,CASSRGLAGARTDTQYF,TRBD2,TRBV6-2/TRBV6-3,.,TRBJ2-3
TGTGCCAGTCAACAGGGGATCGATTCACCCCTCCACTTT,CASQQGIDSPLHF,TRBD1,TRBV6-5,.,TRBJ1-6
TGTGCCAGCAGTTTACGGGGAAGTGAAGCTTTCTTT,CASSLRGSEAFF,.,TRBV28,.,TRBJ1-1
TGTGCCAGCAGCCAAGTTAACAGGGGGTCTGAAAAACTGTTTTTT,CASSQVNRGSEKLFF,TRBD1,TRBV3-1/TRBV3-2,.,TRBJ1-4
TGTGCCAGTAGGCCCCCGGGACAGAGCCTCACAGGAAACACCATATATTTT,CASRPPGQSLTGNTIYF,TRBD1,TRBV19,few,TRBJ1-3
TGTGCCAGCAGCTTAGAGAGGAACACTGAAGCTTTCTTT,CASSLERNTEAFF,.,TRBV7-2,.,TRBJ1-1
TGTGCCAGCAGTGACACGGGACAGATTAATGAAAAACTGTTTTTT,CASSDTGQINEKLFF,TRBD1,TRBV25-1,once,TRBJ1-4
TGTGCCAGCAGTTACTCTTCCAGGGGGCGTATCTACAATGAGCAGTTCTTC,CASSYSSRGRIYNEQFF,TRBD1,TRBV6-2/TRBV6-3,.,TRBJ2-1
TGTGCCAGCAGTTACGCACAGGGGGAGGGTGGCTACACCTTC,CASSYAQGEGGYTF,TRBD1,TRBV6-5,.,TRBJ1-2
TGCAGCGTTGAAGACACGACAGGGTTCACTGAAGCTTTCTTT,CSVEDTTGFTEAFF,TRBD1,TRBV29-1,once,TRBJ1-1
TGTGCCAGCAGCCAAGATTTGGAGACAGGGGGGAGGGGTGGCTACACCTTC,CASSQDLETGGRGGYTF,TRBD1,TRBV4-2,.,TRBJ1-2
TGCGCCAGCAGCCAAGGCCCGGCCGGGGGGGCCACAGATACGCAGTATTTT,CASSQGPAGGATDTQYF,TRBD2,TRBV4-3,.,TRBJ2-3
TGTGCCAGCAGCCCCCGGACTAGCGGGGGGGGCTACGAGCAGTACTTC,CASSPRTSGGGYEQYF,TRBD2,TRBV9,.,TRBJ2-7
TGTGCCATCAGCTTAACCGGGATAAACACTGAAGCTTTCTTT,CAISLTGINTEAFF,.,TRBV10-3,.,TRBJ1-1
TGTGCCAGCAGTCGGCGAGGAGGGCAAATTTCCTCTGGAAACACCATATATTTT,CASSRRGGQISSGNTIYF,.,TRBV11-3,.,TRBJ1-3
TGTGCCAGCAGCATGACAGGGGCCCTCTCCTTTAAAAACATTCAGTACTTC,CASSMTGALSFKNIQYF,.,TRBV21-1,.,TRBJ2-4
TGTGCCAGCAGTTCCCCACACTCTGGGGCCAACGTCCTGACTTTC,CASSSPHSGANVLTF,.,TRBV28,.,TRBJ2-6
TGTGCCAGCAGCTTAGGGACTCCACAGTACTTC,CASSLGTPQYF,.,TRBV7-8,.,TRBJ2-5
TGTGCCAGCAGCACAGGGGTTAACACTGAAGCTTTCTTT,CASSTGVNTEAFF,TRBD1,TRBV11-3,.,TRBJ1-1
TGTGCCTGGAGCCCCGGGACAGGGGCAGGGGAAAAACTGTTTTTT,CAWSPGTGAGEKLFF,TRBD1,TRBV30,.,TRBJ1-4
TGCGCCAGCAGCCAAGAGGACAGGGATATCGATGAGCAGTTCTTC,CASSQEDRDIDEQFF,TRBD1,TRBV4-3,once,TRBJ2-1
TGTGCCAGCAGCGTTTCGGAGCTGAACACCGGGGAGCTGTTTTTT,CASSVSELNTGELFF,.,TRBV6-6,.,TRBJ2-2
TGCGCCAGCAGCCAAATGTTGGTAGTATCTGGAAACACCATATATTTT,CASSQMLVVSGNTIYF,.,TRBV4-3,.,TRBJ1-3
TGTGCCAGCGCGGTCCCTTCTCCTAACTATGGCTACACCTTC,CASAVPSPNYGYTF,.,TRBV7-9,.,TRBJ1-2
TGTGCCAGCAGTACAGGGGGCGGCGAGCAGTACTTC,CASSTGGGEQYF,TRBD1,TRBV6-5,once,TRBJ2-7
TGTGCCAGCAGCAAGGAGGGTCTCGGGCTTCCTCCCTACAATGAGCAGTTCTTC,CASSKEGLGLPPYNEQFF,.,TRBV21-1,.,TRBJ2-1
TGTGCCACCAGCAGAATCAATGAGTTATCTTACCAAGAGACCCAGTACTTC,CATSRINELSYQETQYF,.,TRBV15,.,TRBJ2-5
TGTGCCAGCAGTAAGGGAGCTGGAAACACCATATATTTT,CASSKGAGNTIYF,.,TRBV3-1/TRBV3-2,.,TRBJ1-3
TGTGCCAGCAGTTACGGGGCCATCACAGATACGCAGTATTTT,CASSYGAITDTQYF,.,TRBV6-5,.,TRBJ2-3
TGTGCCAGCAGCGTAGCGGGAGACTCTGGAAACACCATATATTTT,CASSVAGDSGNTIYF,.,TRBV9,.,TRBJ1-3
TGCGCCAGCAGCCAAGATAGTATGGTAGCGGGGGCCCTGTACAATGAGCAGTTCTTC,CASSQDSMVAGALYNEQFF,TRBD2,TRBV4-1,.,TRBJ2-1
TGTGCCAGCTCACCAAATCCGGGACTAGCGGGGGAGACCCAGTACTTC,CASSPNPGLAGETQYF,TRBD2,TRBV18,.,TRBJ2-5
TGTGCCAGCAGCTTACCCCCTATCGGTGGCGGGCAGTATTTT,CASSLPPIGGGQYF,.,TRBV11-3,.,TRBJ2-3
TGTGCCAGCAGCTTCCGCGGGACAGGGCTGTATCCCGAGCAGTACTTC,CASSFRGTGLYPEQYF,TRBD1,TRBV5-8,.,TRBJ2-7
TGTGCCAGCAGCTCACTAGCAGTGAACACCGGGGAGCTGTTTTTT,CASSSLAVNTGELFF,.,TRBV11-3,once,TRBJ2-2
TGTGCCAGCAGTTACTCGAGCTTCCCCCTGGGAGCTGAAGCTTTCTTT,CASSYSSFPLGAEAFF,.,TRBV6-5,.,TRBJ1-1
TGTGCCTGGAATCCGACAGGGTTGAGAAGAGCTTTCTTT,CAWNPTGLRRAFF,TRBD1,TRBV30,.,TRBJ1-1
TGCGCCAGCAGTGAGTCCAGCGGGGGCGTCTACGAGCAGTACTTC,CASSESSGGVYEQYF,TRBD2,TRBV10-1,.,TRBJ2-7
TGTGCCATCAGTGAGTCAAATCAGATCGGGACTGAAGCTTTCTTT,CAISESNQIGTEAFF,.,TRBV10-3,few,TRBJ1-1
TGTGCCAGCTCAACGAACAGGGCTGAAGCTTTCTTT,CASSTNRAEAFF,.,TRBV18,once,TRBJ1-1
TGTGCCAGCAGTTTATGGGGACAGCAAGAGACCCAGTACTTC,CASSLWGQQETQYF,TRBD1,TRBV27,.,TRBJ2-5
TGTGCCAGTAGTATAGGTTTAACGGGGGGCAGTCAGCCCCAGCATTTT,CASSIGLTGGSQPQHF,.,TRBV19,.,TRBJ1-5
TGTGCCAGCAGCTTACCGATTAAGGGGCCTCTGTTCTATGGCTACACCTTC,CASSLPIKGPLFYGYTF,.,TRBV7-2,once,TRBJ1-2
TGTGCCAGCAGGGCTCCGAACACTGAAGCTTTCTTT,CASRAPNTEAFF,.,TRBV12-3/TRBV12-4,.,TRBJ1-1
TGTGCCAGCAGTTCCCGCGGGGACTTAGCCAAAAACATTCAGTACTTC,CASSSRGDLAKNIQYF,.,TRBV6-2/TRBV6-3,.,TRBJ2-4
TGTGCCAGCTCACCGGGACAGTCCGGGGAGCTGTTTTTT,CASSPGQSGELFF,TRBD1,TRBV18,.,TRBJ2-2
TGTGCCAGCAGCCAAGATCCTAAGGCTAGCGGACAATCTAGCACAGATACGCAGTATTTT,CASSQDPKASGQSSTDTQYF,TRBD2,TRBV3-1/TRBV3-2,.,TRBJ2-3
TGCGCCAGCAGCCAAGATGCGGGACAGGACTGGGGACTCTATGGCTACACCTTC,CASSQDAGQDWGLYGYTF,TRBD1,TRBV4-3,.,TRBJ1-2
TGTGCCAGCCTTAGGAGCGGCGGCACTGAAGCTTTCTTT,CASLRSGGTEAFF,.,TRBV10-3,.,TRBJ1-1
TGTGCCAGCAGGGGCACTAGCGGGAGAATCCATGAGCAGTTCTTC,CASRGTSGRIHEQFF,TRBD2,TRBV27,.,TRBJ2-1
TGCGCCAGCAGCGCTCGAGTATTTAGTTATACGCAGTATTTT,CASSARVFSYTQYF,.,TRBV4-1,.,TRBJ2-3